The 29 T cell receptor beta chains given below trace back to one sample, sequenced in a study of response to subunit inactivated influenza vaccine. TCRdb re-called the RT-PCR reads with MiXCR, one entry per CDR3 protein. The sample carries 590,000 or so distinct CDR3 sequences, around 13% recorded once. Material: PBMCs from blood, obtained approximately 15 days before vaccination. The receptors were gathered from a man between 45 and 60 years old who received an inactivated influenza vaccine.

V usage is TRBV18 and J usage is TRBJ2-3; 9 nucleotides match TRBD2. Germline V gene data show CDR1 as KGHSH and CDR2 as LQKENI. V lost 3 bases and J lost 10; bases outside the gene matches: 5. The CDR3 is made up of 13 amino acids. The CDR3: CASSPLAGDAQYF. The CDR3 DNA follows: TGTGCCAGCTCACCGTTAGCGGGGGACGCGCAGTATTTT.

This clonotype was detected a few times. The chain recombines TRBV4-1 with TRBJ1-4; no firm D call. CDR3 length: 18 residues. Trimming stripped 0 bases from V and 6 bases from J, with 20 bases between. The germline V gene has CDR1 MGHRA and CDR2 YSYEKL. CDR3 DNA: TGCGCCAGCAGCCAAGATCCTTGGAGCCCCCAAGTGTATGAAAAACTGTTTTTT. It codes for CASSQDPWSPQVYEKLFF.

This clonotype has more than one count but fewer than ten. J is TRBJ1-6 and V is TRBV5-1, with D unclear. V was pared by 0 bases and J by 10 bases, with 14 bases between. Germline values: CDR1 SGHRS, CDR2 YFSETQ. The CDR3 totals 15 residues. In DNA, the CDR3 is TGCGCCAGCAGCTTGGATCTGGCGAGAGGATCACCCCTCCACTTT. It encodes CASSLDLARGSPLHF. Together with reference TRBV5-1 and TRBJ1-6, the CDR3 gives the full variable domain: KAGVTQTPRYLIKTRGQQVTLSCSPISGHRSVSWYQQTPGQGLQFLFEYFSETQRNKGNFPGRFSGRQFSNSRSEMNVSTLELGDSALYLCASSLDLARGSPLHFGNGTRLTVT.

The table lists this clonotype with many counts. V usage is TRBV12-3 or TRBV12-4 and J usage is TRBJ2-2; weak D call: TRBD1 (6 bases). Trimming took 6 bases from V and 6 from J, leaving 11 bases between them. This CDR3 spans 13 amino acids. The chain's CDR3 is CASRPRTAGELFF. DNA for the CDR3: TGTGCCAGCAGGCCCCGGACAGCCGGGGAGCTGTTTTTT.

The sample holds many counts of this clonotype. This chain joins TRBV7-9 and TRBJ2-5; the match to TRBD1 covers 7 bases. Losses at the gene ends were 4 bases for V and 3 bases for J; bases not matched to a gene: 8. The CDR3 has 15 residues. Germline V CDR1 and CDR2: SEHNR, FQNEAQ (reference sequence). CDR3 in amino acids: CASSSRQGRKETQYF. The CDR3 DNA is TGTGCCAGCAGCTCACGACAGGGTAGAAAAGAGACCCAGTACTTC.

The gene calls are TRBV12-3 or TRBV12-4 and TRBJ2-5; the match to TRBD2 covers 15 bases. V trimming: 7 bases; J trimming: 1 base; junction bases outside the gene matches: 10. The CDR3 is made up of 18 amino acids. The CDR3 bases are TGTGCCAGCACGTCATTCTGGACTAGCGGGAGGGTCCAAGAGACCCAGTACTTC. Its protein is CASTSFWTSGRVQETQYF.

This clonotype was seen at least ten times. The V gene is TRBV7-2, the J gene TRBJ2-7; possibly TRBD1 for D (5 bases). This CDR3 has 14 residues. Deletions cut 1 base from V and 1 base from J, with 8 bases between. CDR1 is SGHTA, CDR2 FQGNSA, per germline. The CDR3 bases are TGTGCCAGCAGCTTAGACAGGTGGTCCTACGAGCAGTACTTC. It encodes CASSLDRWSYEQYF. Full variable domain (outside the CDR3, taken from reference TRBV7-2 and TRBJ2-7): GAGVSQSPSNKVTEKGKDVELRCDPISGHTALYWYRQSLGQGLEFLIYFQGNSAPDKSGLPSDRFSAERTGGSVSTLTIQRTQQEDSAVYLCASSLDRWSYEQYFGPGTRLTVT.

The sample holds many counts of this clonotype. This chain links TRBV20-1 with TRBJ2-4; D possibly corresponds to TRBD1 (6 bases). The germline V gene encodes CDR1 DFQATT and CDR2 SNEGSKA (reference sequence). The length of the CDR3 is 13 residues. The germline V and J ends were trimmed by 5 bases and 6 bases, with 14 bases remaining between them. CDR3 nucleotides: TGCAGTGCTTCTCAGGGGATGTCAAACATTCAGTACTTC. Amino acid sequence: CSASQGMSNIQYF.

This clonotype came up many times. The chain recombines TRBV27 with TRBJ2-7; D is unclear. This CDR3 comprises 15 residues. V was cut by 6 bases and J by 0 bases, with 15 bases left in between. Germline lookup yields CDR1 MNHEY and CDR2 SMNVEV (reference sequence). For the CDR3, the DNA is TGTGCCAGCAGCTCCTCCCGAGGCAACTCCTACGAGCAGTACTTC. Translation gives CASSSSRGNSYEQYF.

In its sample, this clonotype was seen many times. At one end, the junction sequence differs from germline, possibly due to a read error. The J gene is TRBJ1-5, the V gene TRBV6-2 or TRBV6-3, with D maybe TRBD1 (6 bases). The germline gives CDR1 MNHEY, CDR2 SVGEGT. The CDR3 loop spans 12 amino acids. This CDR3 reads CASRQTTGTLTF. The DNA for the CDR3 is TGTGCCAGCAGGCAAACGACCGGGACATTAACATTT.

This clonotype was picked up a small number of times. The chain combines TRBV7-8 with TRBJ1-2; D remains ambiguous. Trimming took 6 bases from V and 3 from J, leaving 8 bases between them. From germline, CDR1 is SGHVS and CDR2 FQNEAQ. This CDR3 has 12 amino acids. CDR3 sequence reads: CASSTSDYGYTF. The DNA for the CDR3 is TGTGCCAGCAGTACAAGTGACTATGGCTACACCTTC.

This clonotype was seen only once. The chain carries TRBV28 and TRBJ2-5; D remains unclear. Germline V gene lookup returns CDR1 MDHEN and CDR2 SYDVKM. Deletions cut 2 bases from V and 0 bases from J, with 13 bases between. The CDR3 consists of 16 residues. The CDR3 DNA reads TGTGCCAGCAGTTTAGGCCACAGACGGTACCAAGAGACCCAGTACTTC. It codes for CASSLGHRRYQETQYF. Complete variable domain (other parts from reference TRBV28 and TRBJ2-5): DVKVTQSSRYLVKRTGEKVFLECVQDMDHENMFWYRQDPGLGLRLIYFSYDVKMKEKGDIPEGYSVSREKKERFSLILESASTNQTSMYLCASSLGHRRYQETQYFGPGTRLLVL.

In its sample, this clonotype was seen many times. One end of the junction varies from germline; a read error may be responsible. The chain uses TRBV7-7 and TRBJ2-5; D gene uncertain. CDR3 size: 16 residues. CDR1 is SSHAT, CDR2 FNYEAQ, per germline (reference sequence). The CDR3 DNA follows: TGTGCTAGCAGCTTAGGACGCCTCATAGGGAAAGAGACCCAGTACTTC. Its translation is CASSLGRLIGKETQYF.

The rearrangement links TRBV20-1 to TRBJ2-7, with D tentatively TRBD2 (5 bases). CDR1 is DFQATT, CDR2 SNEGSKA, per germline (reference sequence). CDR3 length: 16 residues. Trimming took 0 bases from V and 3 from J, leaving 18 bases between them. The CDR3 region is CSARDRRASSYYEQYF. CDR3 DNA sequence: TGCAGTGCTAGAGATCGTAGGGCTAGCAGTTACTACGAGCAGTACTTC.

In this sample, this clonotype turned up a few times. Written as DNA, the CDR3 is TGCGCCAGCAGCCAAGAGAGGTCCTCAGGGGGCGAATTATATGGCTACACCTTC. Translating it yields CASSQERSSGGELYGYTF. The rearrangement links TRBV4-3 to TRBJ1-2; TRBD1 matches at 8 bases. There are 18 residues in the CDR3. V trimming: 0 bases; J trimming: 5 bases; junction bases outside the gene matches: 14. Germline assignment: CDR1 LGHNA and CDR2 YSLEER.

This clonotype was seen repeatedly, ten times or more. The chain is built from TRBV4-1 and TRBJ2-1; TRBD2 might be the D (6 bases). The CDR3 is made up of 14 amino acids. V was shortened by 4 bases and J by 0 bases, with 7 bases between the two germline ends. Germline V lookup: CDR1 MGHRA, CDR2 YSYEKL. CDR3 protein: CASSLRGSYNEQFF. The CDR3 DNA reads TGCGCCAGCAGCCTGCGGGGCTCCTACAATGAGCAGTTCTTC.

This clonotype turned up a few times. This sequence joins TRBV18 and TRBJ1-5; TRBD1 aligns across 7 bases. Germline CDR1 KGHSH, CDR2 LQKENI. The CDR3 contains 16 residues. V dropped 3 bases and J dropped 1; count of bases not matched to a gene: 6. The CDR3 loop reads CASSPATGSSNQPQHF. As DNA, the CDR3 is TGTGCCAGCTCACCCGCGACAGGGTCGAGCAATCAGCCCCAGCATTTT.

The chain combines TRBV7-9 with TRBJ2-1; TRBD1 matches 9 bases. The CDR3 length is 15 residues. The trim removed 5 bases at V and 7 bases at J, leaving 9 bases unmatched. Germline lookup yields CDR1 SEHNR and CDR2 FQNEAQ (reference sequence). Here the CDR3 DNA reads TGTGCCAGCAGCCTCGGACAGGGGCTAAGGAATGAGCAGTTCTTC. Translation: CASSLGQGLRNEQFF. Based on the CDR3 plus reference TRBV7-9 and TRBJ2-1, the full variable domain is DTGVSQNPRHKITKRGQNVTFRCDPISEHNRLYWYRQTLGQGPEFLTYFQNEAQLEKSRLLSDRFSAERPKGSFSTLEIQRTEQGDSAMYLCASSLGQGLRNEQFFGPGTRLTVL.

The rearrangement links TRBV11-2 to TRBJ2-5, with 8 bases that match TRBD1. This CDR3 spans 18 amino acids. Germline CDR1 reads SGHAT; CDR2 reads FQNNGV. V gave up 5 bases and J gave up 1 base; unmatched junction bases: 15. The DNA of the CDR3 is TGTGCCAGCAGCCCGAGGACAGGGTTTTCTTTAGTCCAAGAGACCCAGTACTTC. Amino acid sequence: CASSPRTGFSLVQETQYF.

The chain links TRBV7-8 to TRBJ2-2, with D unclear. Germline CDR1 reads SGHVS; CDR2 reads FQNEAQ. V was pared by 5 bases and J by 2 bases, with 12 bases between. This CDR3 is built from 15 residues. The DNA for the CDR3 is TGTGCCAGCAGCCACCGGACGGTTAACACCGGGGAGCTGTTTTTT. As protein: CASSHRTVNTGELFF.

The table lists this clonotype with a few counts. The chain employs TRBV7-2 and TRBJ2-1; the match to TRBD2 covers 9 bases. Unmatched junction bases numbered 9, after V lost 0 bases and J lost 9 bases. The CDR3 totals 16 residues. CDR1 SGHTA and CDR2 FQGNSA come from the germline V gene. CDR3 in DNA: TGTGCCAGCAGCTTAGCGGGTAGCGGGAGAGGTTTTGAGCAGTTCTTC. It is translated as CASSLAGSGRGFEQFF.

To note about this clonotype: The conserved phenylalanine or tryptophan is not found at the CDR3 terminus, so this likely reflects a read error. The genes are TRBV5-6 and TRBJ2-1; TRBD1 might be the D (6 bases). Germline-derived CDR1 and CDR2 are SGHDT and YYEEEE. The CDR3 contains 14 residues. With 1 base removed from V and 7 bases from J, the gap between germline ends came to 12 bases. The chain's CDR3 is CASSLFDRRNEQFL. The DNA for the CDR3 is TGTGCCAGCAGCTTGTTCGACAGGAGAAATGAGCAGTTCCTC.

This clonotype was found a few times. CDR3 bases: TGCAGCGGGGGACAAGTCGACGAGCAGTACTTC. The encoded protein is CSGGQVDEQYF. The chain links TRBV29-1 to TRBJ2-7; TRBD1 might be the D (6 bases). CDR1 and CDR2 (germline): SQVTM, ANQGSEA. The CDR3 has 11 amino acids. Trimming took off 7 bases at V and 5 bases at J, with 12 bases between the two ends.

This chain uses TRBV9 with TRBJ2-7, with a tentative D call TRBD1 (6 bases). V lost 3 bases to trimming and J lost 5 bases, with 18 bases between them. There are 15 residues in the CDR3. Germline CDR1 SGDLS, CDR2 YYNGEE. CDR3 in DNA: TGTGCCAGCAGCGCCCTCGGGGCAGGGGCCCACGAGCAGTACTTC. Amino acid sequence: CASSALGAGAHEQYF. Combining the CDR3 with reference TRBV9 and TRBJ2-7 gives the whole variable domain DSGVTQTPKHLITATGQRVTLRCSPRSGDLSVYWYQQSLDQGLQFLIQYYNGEERAKGNILERFSAQQFPDLHSELNLSSLELGDSALYFCASSALGAGAHEQYFGPGTRLTVT.

The chain recombines TRBV9 with TRBJ2-5, with D perhaps matching TRBD1 (6 bases). Germline V lookup: CDR1 SGDLS, CDR2 YYNGEE. The CDR3 sequence is 15 residues long. Trimming shortened V by 0 bases and J by 4 bases, and 13 bases separated the two germline ends. CDR3 amino acids: CASSVAEIRGETQYF. The CDR3 nucleotides are TGTGCCAGCAGCGTAGCGGAGATCAGGGGAGAGACCCAGTACTTC.

This clonotype was detected a few times. This rearrangement joins TRBV27 to TRBJ2-5; 7 nucleotides line up with TRBD2. Germline V gene sequence: CDR1 MNHEY, CDR2 SMNVEV (reference sequence). The CDR3 contains 15 residues. V lost 8 bases, J lost 5 bases, and 14 bases stayed unmatched. CDR3 in DNA: TGTGCCAGCTTGGTAGAACTAGCGTCGAGGGAGACCCAGTACTTC. Its protein product is CASLVELASRETQYF.

The chain carries TRBV7-2 and TRBJ1-1, with 10 positions matching TRBD1. The CDR3 consists of 14 residues. Losses at the gene ends were 4 bases for V and 10 bases for J; bases not matched to a gene: 9. Germline lookup yields CDR1 SGHTA and CDR2 FQGNSA. In nucleotides, the CDR3 is TGTGCCAGCAGCTCGACGGGACAGGGGTTTTTAGCTTTCTTT. Protein product: CASSSTGQGFLAFF.

This rearrangement joins TRBV29-1 to TRBJ2-1; 9 bases are a match to TRBD2. CDR3 length: 12 amino acids. The V gene's germline CDR1 is SQVTM and CDR2 ANQGSEA. Germline trimming cut 5 bases from V and 9 bases from J; bases unmatched to any gene: 5. DNA of the CDR3: TGCAGCGTTATAGCGGGAGAAGTTGAGCAGTTCTTC. Encoded protein: CSVIAGEVEQFF.

This chain's CDR3 is CASSQFLRAGNTIYF. Here the CDR3 DNA reads TGTGCCAGCAGCCAATTCCTCCGGGCCGGAAACACCATATATTTT. The chain recombines TRBV3-1 with TRBJ1-3; D is unclear. The CDR3 is 15 residues long. CDR1 and CDR2 from the germline V gene are LGHDT and YNNKEL (reference sequence). Trimming removed 2 bases at V and 4 bases at J, with 12 bases between.